Included here is one TCR beta chain sequence, with context. Its antigen is not identified. This specimen belongs to a study of blood T cells in healthy people across ages. Study outcomes and limitations: Per-million-T-cell TCR beta diversity fell roughly linearly with age.

A second PCR of about 7 to 12 cycles used a sample-barcoded 5' primer and a J-beta primer mix. A minimum of 2.5 million CDR3-containing paired-end reads was obtained for each sample. TCRdb redid the calling of the 5' RACE reads with MiXCR, one entry per CDR3 protein. The repertoire includes approximately 2,000,000 distinct CDR3 sequences, about 39% of them detected once, and 20% to 25% sits in the top ten. Germline CDR1 LGHDT, CDR2 YNNKEL (reference sequence). The CDR3 loop spans 17 amino acids. With V trimmed by 1 base and J by 6 bases, 9 bases remained unmatched. The chain combines TRBV3-1 with TRBJ2-1, with 10 bases lining up with TRBD2. The TCR sequence derives from a human donor in good health. Sequencing was carried out using blood. This CDR3 is CASSQGLAGGKGNEQFF. CDR3 nucleotides: TGTGCCAGCAGCCAAGGCTTAGCGGGGGGAAAGGGCAATGAGCAGTTCTTC.